The 11 T cell receptor beta chains below come from one sample, sequenced in a study of blood T cell repertoires in COVID-19. Sequencing used immunoSEQ multiplex PCR; TCRdb keeps in-frame clones, though not all of them. The sample has about 270,000 clones, around four fifths seen once. Material: peripheral blood. Receptors originate from a woman between 45 and 60 years old with active or convalescent COVID-19.

The CDR3 region is CASSSAAGGRRDDTQYF. CDR3 coding DNA: TGCGCCAGCAGCTCCGCCGCTGGCGGGAGAAGGGACGATACGCAGTATTTT. The chain employs TRBV5-1 and TRBJ2-3, with 7 positions matching TRBD2. The CDR3 extends over 17 amino acids. In germline, CDR1 is SGHRS, CDR2 YFSETQ. V trimming: 3 bases; J trimming: 6 bases; junction bases outside the gene matches: 16.

V gene TRBV6-2 or TRBV6-3 combines with J gene TRBJ2-1, with D possibly TRBD2 on 5 matching bases. The germline gives CDR1 MNHEY, CDR2 SVGEGT. The CDR3 runs 16 residues. V shed 6 bases and J shed 4 bases, with 19 bases lying between them. CDR3 protein: CASSQRTDPPYNEQFF. The CDR3 DNA follows: TGTGCCAGCAGCCAAAGGACTGACCCTCCGTACAATGAGCAGTTCTTC.

V is TRBV4-1 and J is TRBJ2-7; 8 bases map to TRBD2. With 5 bases clipped from V and 3 bases from J, the junction kept 18 bases outside the gene matches. Germline V gene data show CDR1 as MGHRA and CDR2 as YSYEKL. The CDR3 runs 18 residues. The CDR3 here is CASSAGGLAGGSDYEQYF. CDR3 bases: TGCGCCAGCAGCGCCGGGGGCCTAGCGGGTGGCTCGGACTACGAGCAGTACTTC.

This rearrangement joins TRBV4-2 to TRBJ1-1, with D perhaps TRBD1 (6 bases). This CDR3 region has 17 residues. Germline CDR1 and CDR2: LGHNA and YNFKEQ. V was trimmed by 3 bases and J by 0 bases, leaving 17 bases between them. The CDR3 is CASSQINSDSMNTEAFF. The CDR3 DNA follows: TGTGCCAGCAGCCAGATTAACTCGGACAGCATGAACACTGAAGCTTTCTTT.

The V and J genes are TRBV19 and TRBJ1-4, with D possibly matching TRBD1 (5 bases). The V gene lost 5 bases and the J gene lost 4 bases, with 17 bases spanning the gap. Per germline, CDR1 LNHDA and CDR2 SQIVND (reference sequence). CDR3 length equals 16 residues. CDR3 coding DNA: TGTGCCAGTAGTTTAACTCCAGGGAGGGGTAATGAAAAACTGTTTTTT. Its translation: CASSLTPGRGNEKLFF.

J is TRBJ2-1 and V is TRBV7-3; D is perhaps TRBD1 (6 bases). Germline V gives CDR1 SGHTA, CDR2 FQGTGA. V was pared by 1 base and J by 9 bases, with 10 bases between. CDR3 length: 13 residues. The CDR3, as DNA: TGTGCCAGCAGCTTAATGGGGGCAGGTGAGCAGTTCTTC. Its translation is CASSLMGAGEQFF. Using reference TRBV7-3 and TRBJ2-1 for the parts outside the CDR3, the full variable domain is GAGVSQTPSNKVTEKGKYVELRCDPISGHTALYWYRQSLGQGPEFLIYFQGTGAADDSGLPNDRFFAVRPEGSVSTLKIQRTERGDSAVYLCASSLMGAGEQFFGPGTRLTVL.

CDR3 region: CASSPLSVAGPSYGEQFF. The CDR3 DNA reads TGTGCCAGCTCACCACTAAGTGTTGCGGGGCCCTCCTACGGTGAGCAGTTCTTC. This chain links TRBV18 with TRBJ2-1, with D possibly being TRBD2 (6 bases). The CDR3 runs to 18 residues. In germline, CDR1 is KGHSH, CDR2 LQKENI. Deletions cut 1 base from V and 9 bases from J, with 25 bases between.

The chain is built from TRBV6-5 and TRBJ1-2; perhaps TRBD1 as D (5 bases). CDR1 MNHEY and CDR2 SVGAGI come from the germline V gene. Trimming pared 2 bases from V and 6 bases from J, leaving 13 bases between. This CDR3 region has 14 residues. Here the CDR3 reads CASSYAPWGHGYTF. The CDR3 DNA is TGTGCCAGCAGTTACGCCCCCTGGGGCCATGGCTACACCTTC.

The chain couples TRBV5-5 to TRBJ1-5; the D gene is possibly TRBD1 (6 bases). The germline V and J ends were trimmed by 0 bases and 4 bases, with 11 bases remaining between them. This CDR3 is 15 amino acids long. The germline CDR1 and CDR2 sequences are SGHKS and YYEKEE (reference sequence). For the CDR3, the DNA is TGTGCCAGCAGCTTGGTTGGGACACAGAATCAGCCCCAGCATTTT. Protein product: CASSLVGTQNQPQHF.

The J gene is TRBJ2-1, the V gene TRBV28; 8 nucleotides align to TRBD1. The CDR3 runs 12 residues. Germline-derived CDR1 and CDR2 are MDHEN and SYDVKM. V was clipped by 2 bases and J by 10 bases; unmatched bases: 1. The CDR3 nucleotides read TGTGCCAGCAGTTTAGGACAGGGCGAGCAGTTCTTC. Translation: CASSLGQGEQFF.

The V and J genes are TRBV19 and TRBJ2-2; 9 positions agree with TRBD2. Germline V gene data show CDR1 as LNHDA and CDR2 as SQIVND (reference sequence). This CDR3 is 16 amino acids long. Trimming took 6 bases from V and 2 from J; bases not matched to a gene: 7. CDR3 nucleotides: TGTGCCAGTAGGGTTAGCGGGAGACCCAACACCGGGGAGCTGTTTTTT. Translation gives CASRVSGRPNTGELFF. Based on the CDR3 plus reference TRBV19 and TRBJ2-2, the full variable domain is DGGITQSPKYLFRKEGQNVTLSCEQNLNHDAMYWYRQDPGQGLRLIYYSQIVNDFQKGDIAEGYSVSREKKESFPLTVTSAQKNPTAFYLCASRVSGRPNTGELFFGEGSRLTVL.